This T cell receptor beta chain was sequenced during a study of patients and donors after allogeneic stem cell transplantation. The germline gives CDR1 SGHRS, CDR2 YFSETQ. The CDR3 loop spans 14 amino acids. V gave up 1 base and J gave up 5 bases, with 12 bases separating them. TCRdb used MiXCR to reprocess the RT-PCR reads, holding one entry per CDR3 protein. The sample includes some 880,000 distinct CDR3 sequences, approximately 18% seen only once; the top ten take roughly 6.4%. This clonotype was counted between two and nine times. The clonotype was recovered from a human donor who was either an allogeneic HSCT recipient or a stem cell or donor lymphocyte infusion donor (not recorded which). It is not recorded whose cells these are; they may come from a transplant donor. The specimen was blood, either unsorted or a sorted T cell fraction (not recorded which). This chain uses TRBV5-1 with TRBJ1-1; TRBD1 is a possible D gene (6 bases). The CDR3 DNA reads TGCGCCAGCAGCTTGCTCACAGGGATGACTGAAGCTTTCTTT. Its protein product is CASSLLTGMTEAFF.